The rows below give T cell receptor beta chains drawn from one sample of a study of cytomegalovirus exposure and HLA in healthy donors. TCRdb keeps only in-frame clones here, not all; method: immunoSEQ multiplex PCR. This sample has over 150,000 clones, with about 88% found just once. The material sequenced was PBMCs. These TCRs come from a young man in good health and CMV-seropositive. Each CDR3 is given with its conserved first and last residue. D genes are given only for firm matches. Clone sizes are given selectively: once, few, many, or a class where the clone is expanded.

V gene,J gene,clone size,D gene,CDR3 protein,CDR3 DNA
TRBV5-1,TRBJ2-7,once,NA,CASSFYGERYF,TGCGCCAGCAGCTTTTATGGGGAGCGGTACTTC
TRBV7-9,TRBJ2-3,NA,TRBD2,CASTLGGGGPADTQYF,TGTGCCAGCACCCTCGGCGGGGGGGGGCCAGCAGATACGCAGTATTTT
TRBV7-2,TRBJ2-7,NA,NA,CASSLGPGGWNEQYF,TGTGCCAGCAGCTTAGGACCCGGAGGTTGGAACGAGCAGTACTTC
TRBV11-2,TRBJ1-4,NA,NA,CASSQGVDEKLFF,TGTGCCAGCAGTCAGGGTGTGGATGAAAAACTGTTTTTT
TRBV29-1,TRBJ1-1,NA,NA,CSVGDSEAFF,TGCAGCGTAGGCGACAGTGAAGCTTTCTTT
TRBV2,TRBJ2-7,NA,TRBD2,CASTGGGSYEQYF,TGTGCCAGCACGGGGGGAGGGTCCTACGAGCAGTACTTC
TRBV7-3,TRBJ2-2,NA,NA,CASSPVGAQGGTGELFF,TGTGCCAGCAGCCCCGTGGGGGCTCAGGGGGGCACCGGGGAGCTGTTTTTT
TRBV19,TRBJ2-7,once,TRBD1,CASSPGGAGAREQYF,TGTGCCAGTAGTCCAGGGGGCGCAGGGGCTCGGGAGCAGTACTTC
TRBV6-1,TRBJ1-4,NA,TRBD1,CGTGGVFTTNEKLFF,TGTGGGACAGGGGGAGTGTTCACGACTAATGAAAAACTGTTTTTT
TRBV11-3,TRBJ2-5,NA,TRBD2,CASSRPGGFKTQYF,TGTGCCAGCAGCCGCCCGGGGGGGTTTAAGACCCAGTACTTC
TRBV9,TRBJ2-7,NA,TRBD1,CASSVGPEPGQRLYEQYF,TGTGCCAGCAGCGTAGGGCCGGAACCGGGACAGAGGCTTTACGAGCAGTACTTC
TRBV4-3,TRBJ2-3,NA,TRBD2,CASSQGWGLAVSTDTQYF,TGCGCCAGCAGCCAAGGGTGGGGACTAGCGGTTAGCACAGATACGCAGTATTTT
TRBV4-3,TRBJ2-5,NA,NA,CASSQGYTSKETQYF,TGCGCCAGCAGCCAAGGGTATACTAGTAAAGAGACCCAGTACTTC
TRBV11-3,TRBJ2-7,NA,TRBD2,CASSLGLADRYEQYF,TGTGCCAGCAGCTTAGGACTAGCGGATCGTTACGAGCAGTACTTC
TRBV7-9,TRBJ2-7,NA,TRBD1,CASSLSMTGATYEQYF,TGTGCCAGCAGCTTATCCATGACAGGGGCTACCTACGAGCAGTACTTC
TRBV5-1,TRBJ2-1,NA,TRBD1,CASSLAGTELIYNEQFF,TGCGCCAGCAGCTTGGCCGGGACAGAACTCATATACAATGAGCAGTTCTTC
TRBV29-1,TRBJ1-5,NA,NA,CSVKDSYNQPQHF,TGCAGCGTTAAGGACAGCTACAATCAGCCCCAGCATTTT
TRBV5-1,TRBJ2-7,NA,TRBD1,CASSFTGAYEQYF,TGCGCCAGCAGCTTTACAGGGGCATACGAGCAGTACTTC
TRBV6-6,TRBJ2-7,NA,TRBD1,CASSSPGQGYEQYF,TGTGCCAGCAGTTCCCCGGGACAGGGCTACGAGCAGTACTTC
TRBV23-1,TRBJ2-1,NA,NA,CASSRDRPGGEQFF,TGCGCCAGCAGTCGCGACCGCCCGGGTGGGGAGCAGTTCTTC
TRBV5-1,TRBJ2-5,NA,NA,CASSLATGTETQYF,TGCGCCAGCAGCTTGGCAACAGGGACAGAGACCCAGTACTTC
TRBV29-1,TRBJ2-2,NA,NA,CSVGSGSTGELFF,TGCAGCGTTGGGTCGGGATCCACCGGGGAGCTGTTTTTT
TRBV5-1,TRBJ1-2,few,TRBD1,CASLGAPGQDYGYTF,TGCGCCAGCCTCGGCGCCCCGGGACAGGACTATGGCTACACCTTC
TRBV4-2,TRBJ1-1,NA,NA,CASSRRGQLGTEAFF,TGTGCCAGCAGCCGGCGAGGACAGTTGGGCACTGAAGCTTTCTTT
TRBV6-1,TRBJ2-2,NA,NA,CASRGGTGDTGELFF,TGTGCCAGCAGGGGGGGGACAGGCGACACCGGGGAGCTGTTTTTT
TRBV6-5,TRBJ2-3,NA,TRBD1,CASSYSLTGGVDTQYF,TGTGCCAGCAGTTACTCCCTGACAGGGGGCGTCGATACGCAGTATTTT
TRBV7-2,TRBJ1-2,NA,NA,CASSPGQRYGYTF,TGTGCCAGCAGCCCAGGACAGCGCTATGGCTACACCTTC
TRBV10-1,TRBJ2-7,few,TRBD1,CASSATGTGGYEQYF,TGCGCCAGCAGCGCGACCGGGACAGGGGGCTACGAGCAGTACTTC
TRBV5-6,TRBJ2-7,NA,NA,CASSLDTGNSYEQYF,TGTGCCAGCAGCTTGGATACAGGGAACTCCTACGAGCAGTACTTC
TRBV11-2,TRBJ2-3,NA,TRBD2,CASSQQRAGWADTQYF,TGTGCCAGCAGCCAACAGCGAGCGGGATGGGCAGATACGCAGTATTTT
TRBV27,TRBJ1-5,NA,NA,CASSRTGSISNQPQHF,TGTGCCAGCAGCCGGACCGGGAGCATAAGCAATCAGCCCCAGCATTTT
TRBV5-1,TRBJ2-5,once,NA,CASGPREETQYF,TGCGCCAGCGGGCCGAGAGAGGAGACCCAGTACTTC
TRBV9,TRBJ2-5,NA,NA,CASSAGETQYF,TGTGCCAGCAGCGCCGGGGAGACCCAGTACTTC
TRBV11-2,TRBJ1-3,NA,NA,CASSPSIAVSGNTIYF,TGTGCCAGCAGCCCCTCAATAGCCGTCTCTGGAAACACCATATATTTT
TRBV7-9,TRBJ2-1,NA,NA,CASSLMERQFF,TGTGCCAGCAGCTTAATGGAGAGGCAGTTCTTC
TRBV4-1,TRBJ2-3,NA,NA,CASSQVVRDTQYF,TGCGCCAGCAGCCAAGTGGTGCGGGATACGCAGTATTTT
TRBV5-4,TRBJ1-6,NA,TRBD1,CASSFGQGKSPLHF,TGTGCCAGCAGCTTCGGACAGGGGAAATCACCCCTCCACTTT
TRBV7-2,TRBJ2-6,NA,NA,CASSSLKLLSGANVLTF,TGTGCCAGCAGCTCGTTGAAACTTTTGTCTGGGGCCAACGTCCTGACTTTC
TRBV19,TRBJ1-2,once,NA,CASSIALPGVYGYTF,TGTGCCAGTAGTATAGCTCTCCCGGGGGTCTATGGCTACACCTTC
TRBV6-5,TRBJ1-3,NA,NA,CASSYSGSSGNTIYF,TGTGCCAGCAGTTACTCGGGGAGCTCTGGAAACACCATATATTTT
TRBV13,TRBJ2-1,NA,NA,CASKLGSYNEQFF,TGTGCCAGCAAACTAGGCTCCTACAATGAGCAGTTCTTC
TRBV2,TRBJ1-5,once,NA,CASSPGRGNQPQHF,TGTGCCAGCAGCCCCGGACGGGGGAATCAGCCCCAGCATTTT
TRBV30,TRBJ2-7,NA,NA,CAWSHGTSFYEQYF,TGTGCCTGGAGTCACGGTACTTCTTTCTACGAGCAGTACTTC
TRBV30,TRBJ2-2,NA,NA,CAWKGSGTGELFF,TGTGCCTGGAAGGGTAGCGGCACCGGGGAGCTGTTTTTT
TRBV7-6,TRBJ2-1,NA,TRBD1,CASSSRQGRHEQFF,TGTGCCAGCAGCTCCCGACAGGGGCGCCATGAGCAGTTCTTC
TRBV9,TRBJ2-2,NA,TRBD1,CASSDRGRNTGELFF,TGTGCCAGCAGCGACAGGGGGCGGAACACCGGGGAGCTGTTTTTT
TRBV9,TRBJ2-2,NA,NA,CASNRLGGGELFF,TGTGCCAGCAACAGGTTAGGGGGCGGGGAGCTGTTTTTT